This TCR beta chain was recovered during a study of somatic mutations in cytotoxic T cells in rheumatoid arthritis. At the level of the study: Among the T-cell populations stained with V beta antibodies, some were separated by flow sorting at nearly 100% purity, including V beta1+ cells whose TCRB was sequenced.

The method was immunoSEQ multiplex PCR; TCRdb's version includes in-frame clones alone and lacks a portion of them. The data contain around 20,000 clones, approximately 67% of them seen just once; the ten biggest clones take up over 15%. Sequenced sample: CD8+ T cells sorted from blood. The origin of this receptor is an adult with rheumatoid arthritis.

The CDR3 loop is CASSFPASGTVSTDTQYF. The CDR3 coding sequence is TGTGCCAGCAGTTTTCCAGCTAGCGGGACCGTTAGCACAGATACGCAGTATTTT. This chain connects TRBV28 to TRBJ2-3, with TRBD2 identical over 9 bases. Germline loops: CDR1 MDHEN, CDR2 SYDVKM. The CDR3 loop spans 18 amino acids. V shed 3 bases and J 0 bases; nucleotides not matched to a gene: 10. Variable domain in full (rest from reference TRBV28 and TRBJ2-3): DVKVTQSSRYLVKRTGEKVFLECVQDMDHENMFWYRQDPGLGLRLIYFSYDVKMKEKGDIPEGYSVSREKKERFSLILESASTNQTSMYLCASSFPASGTVSTDTQYFGPGTRLTVL.